This is a list of T cell receptor beta chains from one sample in a study of T cell repertoires in cytomegalovirus infection. TCRdb used MiXCR to reprocess the reads, holding one entry per CDR3 protein. The sample holds 450,000 to 550,000 distinct CDR3 sequences, more than 15% seen once. The sequenced sample was CD8+ T cells from PBMCs. These receptors all stem from a human donor in good health (CMV status not recorded). Some clones in this sample may be carry-over from other donors' samples. CDR3s include the opening cysteine and the closing phenylalanine or tryptophan. Each record gives: V gene, J gene, CDR3 length, CDR3 protein.

v_call: TRBV7-9; j_call: TRBJ1-2; cdr3_length: 13; cdr3_aa: CASSSLQGNGYTF
v_call: TRBV15; j_call: TRBJ1-1; cdr3_length: 16; cdr3_aa: CATSRDLATLNTEAFF
v_call: TRBV6-4; j_call: TRBJ2-1; cdr3_length: 15; cdr3_aa: CASSEISTADNEQFF
v_call: TRBV28; j_call: TRBJ2-3; cdr3_length: 18; cdr3_aa: CASSLQGAISGSPDTQYF
v_call: TRBV5-1; j_call: TRBJ2-7; cdr3_length: 16; cdr3_aa: CASSPARGQLSYEQYF
v_call: TRBV24-1; j_call: TRBJ2-1; cdr3_length: 18; cdr3_aa: CATSDSPLDSPAYNEQFF
v_call: TRBV28; j_call: TRBJ1-1; cdr3_length: 15; cdr3_aa: CASSLPEGTDTEAFF
v_call: TRBV7-9; j_call: TRBJ2-7; cdr3_length: 15; cdr3_aa: CASSFPRDQDYEQYF
v_call: TRBV27; j_call: TRBJ1-1; cdr3_length: 15; cdr3_aa: CASSYRQGIGTEAFF
v_call: TRBV29-1; j_call: TRBJ1-2; cdr3_length: 14; cdr3_aa: CSVVSGRRNYGYTF
v_call: TRBV29-1; j_call: TRBJ2-1; cdr3_length: 12; cdr3_aa: CSVEVRSGEQFF
v_call: TRBV24-1; j_call: TRBJ2-5; cdr3_length: 14; cdr3_aa: CATSEKGYQETQYF
v_call: TRBV7-6; j_call: TRBJ2-3; cdr3_length: 15; cdr3_aa: CASSLGTGAVDTQYF
v_call: TRBV2; j_call: TRBJ1-1; cdr3_length: 14; cdr3_aa: CASTRDRMNTEAFF
v_call: TRBV29-1; j_call: TRBJ1-1; cdr3_length: 11; cdr3_aa: CSVDGGSEAFF
v_call: TRBV29-1; j_call: TRBJ2-3; cdr3_length: 13; cdr3_aa: CSGNRGLEDTQYF
v_call: TRBV7-6; j_call: TRBJ2-7; cdr3_length: 13; cdr3_aa: CASSLDVSYEQYF